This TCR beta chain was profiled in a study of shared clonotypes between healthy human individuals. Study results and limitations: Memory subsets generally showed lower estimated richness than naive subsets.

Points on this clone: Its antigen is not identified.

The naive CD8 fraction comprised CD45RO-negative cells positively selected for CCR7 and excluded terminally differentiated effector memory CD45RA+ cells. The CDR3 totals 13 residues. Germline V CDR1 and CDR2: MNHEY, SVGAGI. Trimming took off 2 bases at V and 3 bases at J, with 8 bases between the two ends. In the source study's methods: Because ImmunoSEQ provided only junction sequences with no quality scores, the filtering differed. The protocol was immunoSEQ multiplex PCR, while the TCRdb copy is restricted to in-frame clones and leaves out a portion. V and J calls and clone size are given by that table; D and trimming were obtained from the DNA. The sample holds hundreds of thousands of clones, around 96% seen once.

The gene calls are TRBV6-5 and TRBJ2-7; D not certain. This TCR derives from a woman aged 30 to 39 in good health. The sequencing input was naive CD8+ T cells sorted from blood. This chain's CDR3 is CASSYNDNYEQYF. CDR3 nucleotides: TGTGCCAGCAGTTACAATGACAACTACGAGCAGTACTTC.